One and the same sample provided the 16 T cell receptor beta chains below, sequenced in a study of molecular identifiers for immune sequencing clone quantification. TCRdb used MiXCR to reprocess the PCR reads, holding one entry per CDR3 protein. This sample has around 480,000 distinct CDR3 sequences, with over 20% found just once. The sequencing sample was made of naive CD8+ T cells from blood, with Jurkat cell RNA spiked in. Subset noted: FACS-sorted CD8+CD4-CCR7+CD45RA+ naive T cells. These receptors were taken from a human donor in good health. Some libraries in this study had Jurkat cell RNA spiked in.

This clonotype was observed many times. CDR3 sequence (DNA): TGTGCCAGCAGTTACACCGACAGCGAAGCCACAGATACGCAGTATTTT. Its protein is CASSYTDSEATDTQYF. The chain employs TRBV6-2 or TRBV6-3 and TRBJ2-3; weak D call: TRBD1 (5 bases). Looked up from germline, CDR1 is MNHEY and CDR2 is SVGEGT. The V gene lost 2 bases and the J gene lost 2 bases, with 14 bases spanning the gap. There are 16 residues in the CDR3.

About this clonotype itself: This may stem from a read error, because a much larger clone lies one nucleotide away. V usage is TRBV29-1 and J usage is TRBJ2-6; TRBD1 matches 11 bases. CDR1 SQVTM and CDR2 ANQGSEA come from the germline V gene. This CDR3 is built from 17 residues. The CDR3 region is CGVEEGTGGSGANVLTF. In DNA form, the CDR3 reads TGCGGCGTTGAAGAGGGGACAGGGGGTTCTGGGGCCAACGTCCTGACTTTC.

The CDR3 loop is CASSFRRGTSGGVADTQYF. DNA for the CDR3: TGTGCCAGCAGCTTCCGCCGCGGGACTAGCGGGGGAGTTGCAGATACGCAGTATTTT. The J gene is TRBJ2-3, the V gene TRBV7-9, with 14 bases lining up with TRBD2. Trimming removed 3 bases from V and 4 bases from J; junction bases left unmatched: 12. CDR1 SEHNR and CDR2 FQNEAQ come from the germline V gene (reference sequence). There are 19 residues in the CDR3.

This clonotype was picked up many times. The gene calls are TRBV2 and TRBJ2-3; D tentatively fits TRBD1 or TRBD2 (10 bases each). The germline V and J ends were trimmed by 10 bases and 4 bases, with 21 bases remaining between them. Germline CDR1 SNHLY, CDR2 FYNNEI. This CDR3 region has 15 residues. The CDR3 reads CATGQGGLASDTQYF. The CDR3 region has the DNA TGTGCCACCGGACAGGGGGGACTAGCGTCAGATACGCAGTATTTT.

The J gene is TRBJ2-5, the V gene TRBV10-2; the D is unclear. The CDR3 has 14 amino acids. Germline assignment: CDR1 WSHSY and CDR2 SAAADI. V was cut by 4 bases and J by 4 bases, with 13 bases left in between. This CDR3 is CASSVARVGETQYF. In DNA form, the CDR3 reads TGCGCCAGCAGTGTGGCTAGGGTCGGAGAGACCCAGTACTTC.

This rearrangement joins TRBV15 to TRBJ2-1; 8 nucleotides align to TRBD1. This CDR3 spans 16 amino acids. The germline gives CDR1 LNHNV, CDR2 YYDKDF (reference sequence). The V gene end was trimmed by 0 bases and the J gene end by 1 base; junction bases not matched to a gene: 2. The CDR3 reads CATSREDRGSYNEQFF. The CDR3 DNA follows: TGTGCCACCAGCAGAGAAGACAGGGGTTCCTACAATGAGCAGTTCTTC.

In its sample, this clonotype was seen many times. The rearrangement joins TRBV6-1 to TRBJ1-4, with 7 bases that match TRBD1. The CDR3 is made up of 18 amino acids. From germline, CDR1 is MNHNS and CDR2 SASEGT. The trim removed 8 bases at V and 2 bases at J, leaving 17 bases unmatched. CDR3 residues: CASLDPKTGIRTNEKLFF. CDR3 in DNA: TGTGCCAGCCTCGACCCCAAGACAGGGATTCGTACTAATGAAAAACTGTTTTTT.

This clonotype appeared many times. V is TRBV6-2 or TRBV6-3 and J is TRBJ1-1; D gene ambiguous. The CDR3 is 12 amino acids. Between the trimmed V and J ends, which lost 6 bases and 7 bases, there was a span of 12 bases. The germline CDR1 and CDR2 sequences are MNHEY and SVGEGT. The CDR3 sequence: CASRGKVGEAFF. Written as DNA, the CDR3 is TGTGCCAGCAGAGGGAAGGTTGGTGAAGCTTTCTTT.

This clonotype was observed many times. The chain uses TRBV4-3 and TRBJ2-5, with 8 bases aligning to TRBD2. The length of the CDR3 is 15 residues. Per germline, CDR1 LGHNA and CDR2 YSLEER. V lost 4 bases and J lost 5; bases outside the gene matches: 9. CDR3: CASSPRGGIGETQYF. Written as DNA, the CDR3 is TGCGCCAGCAGCCCACGGGGGGGGATCGGTGAGACCCAGTACTTC.

At least ten counts were recorded for this clonotype. This chain connects TRBV9 to TRBJ2-3; D perhaps matches TRBD2 (5 bases). This CDR3 region has 16 residues. Germline V gene sequence: CDR1 SGDLS, CDR2 YYNGEE. V lost 4 bases and J lost 0, with 15 bases in between. CDR3 loop: CASSFGLRSSTDTQYF. CDR3 coding DNA: TGTGCCAGCAGCTTCGGACTGAGATCTAGCACAGATACGCAGTATTTT.

This clonotype was observed a handful of times. The chain uses TRBV5-8 and TRBJ1-1; D possibly corresponds to TRBD1 (5 bases). The CDR3 has 15 residues. Germline loops: CDR1 SGHTS, CDR2 YDEGEE. Between the trimmed V and J ends, which lost 4 bases and 2 bases, there was a span of 15 bases. The CDR3 bases are TGTGCCAGCAGCATACACCTCAGGGAAAACACTGAAGCTTTCTTT. Amino acids: CASSIHLRENTEAFF.

This clonotype was seen a handful of times. This chain joins TRBV12-3 or TRBV12-4 and TRBJ1-1, with D possibly being TRBD1 (5 bases). The CDR3 is made up of 13 amino acids. Between the trimmed V and J ends, which lost 6 bases and 5 bases, there was a span of 13 bases. CDR3 bases: TGTGCCAGCAGCCCCTTAGGGGTTACTGAAGCTTTCTTT. It yields the protein CASSPLGVTEAFF.

This clonotype has just a few counts. This chain uses TRBV6-2 or TRBV6-3 with TRBJ2-7; unclear D gene. The CDR3 is 13 residues long. Germline loops: CDR1 MNHEY, CDR2 SVGEGT. Between the trimmed V and J ends, which lost 4 bases and 1 base, there was a span of 8 bases. CDR3 sequence (DNA): TGTGCCAGCAGTTTTGGCGAATCCTACGAGCAGTACTTC. Its protein product is CASSFGESYEQYF.

In its sample, this clonotype was seen many times. V usage is TRBV9 and J usage is TRBJ1-5; 7 positions agree with TRBD1. V shed 0 bases, J shed 10 bases, and the junction held 13 bases outside the gene matches. The CDR3 spans 16 residues. The germline V gene encodes CDR1 SGDLS and CDR2 YYNGEE. CDR3 DNA sequence: TGTGCCAGCAGCGTAGAGGCAGGGGGGTTAGCCGAACCCCAGCATTTT. As protein: CASSVEAGGLAEPQHF.

This chain joins TRBV5-6 and TRBJ2-7; TRBD2 might be the D (6 bases). Germline V gene sequence: CDR1 SGHDT, CDR2 YYEEEE. V gave up 0 bases and J gave up 4 bases, with 11 bases separating them. This CDR3 has 14 residues. CDR3: CASSLVRGSYEQYF. The CDR3 coding sequence is TGTGCCAGCAGCTTGGTGCGGGGTTCTTACGAGCAGTACTTC.

Only one count was recorded for this clonotype. Without the conserved terminal phenylalanine or tryptophan, this CDR3 likely stems from a read error. The chain uses TRBV20-1 and TRBJ2-7; 14 bases line up with TRBD2. Germline trimming cut 6 bases from V and 1 base from J; bases unmatched to any gene: 8. Germline CDR1 DFQATT, CDR2 SNEGSKA (reference sequence). This CDR3 spans 16 amino acids. CDR3 in DNA: TGCAGTGCGGGACTAGCGGGAGCCCCAATTTCCTACGAGCAGTACTCC. It encodes CSAGLAGAPISYEQYS.